This TCR beta chain was sequenced in a study of blood T cells in healthy people across ages. Study-wide findings and caveats: Shifts in expanded clonotypes may have been confounded by donor CMV status, which was unknown. Per million T cells, the diversity of TCR beta decreased roughly linearly as age advanced. Long-lived donors carried more naive CD4+ cells and greater diversity than aged donors.

The authors ran a second PCR of 7 to 11 cycles using a sample-barcoded 5' primer and a J-beta primer mix. Unique molecular identifiers of 12 random nucleotides labeled each cDNA. TCRdb recomputed calls from the 5' RACE reads with MiXCR, one row per CDR3 protein. The repertoire includes hundreds of thousands of distinct CDR3 sequences, 25% to 35% of them detected once, and approximately 14% sits in the top ten. This clonotype has ten or more counts. The antigen remains undetermined. Per the germline V gene, CDR1 is LNHDA and CDR2 is SQIVND (reference sequence). V was clipped by 1 base and J by 1 base; unmatched bases: 10. The CDR3 totals 19 residues.

This receptor was identified in a woman aged 80 or older in good health. This sequence joins TRBV19 and TRBJ2-5; 12 nucleotides agree with TRBD2. Sequenced: blood. Here the CDR3 DNA reads TGTGCCAGTAGTATAGGGGTACTAGCGGGGGGCATTTTCCAAGAGACCCAGTACTTC. Translation gives CASSIGVLAGGIFQETQYF. Full variable domain (rest looked up from reference TRBV19 and TRBJ2-5): DGGITQSPKYLFRKEGQNVTLSCEQNLNHDAMYWYRQDPGQGLRLIYYSQIVNDFQKGDIAEGYSVSREKKESFPLTVTSAQKNPTAFYLCASSIGVLAGGIFQETQYFGPGTRLLVL.